One sample yielded the 24 T cell receptor beta chains listed below, sequenced in a study of T cells after yellow fever vaccination (dated by TCRdb to the late 2010s). The library came from 5' RACE. Sequencing relied on an Illumina HiSeq 2500. TCRdb handled the public reads itself, with Q25 trimming in fastp and clone calling in MiXCR, and kept productive beta chains. Rows are combined by CDR3 protein, so each entry shows the most common genes and DNA. Within this sample are 450,000 to 650,000 distinct CDR3 sequences, with approximately 13% of them counted one time only. Clones ranked in the top ten supply roughly an eighth of the sample. Explained via the paper, the treatment or condition label denotes: live attenuated yellow fever vaccine strain. This specimen consisted of PBMCs, obtained on the day of the yellow fever booster vaccination. The receptors come from a man aged 30 to 39 who received the YFV17D yellow fever vaccine.

The chain employs TRBV5-1 and TRBJ1-2, with D possibly being TRBD1 (5 bases). The CDR3 loop spans 16 amino acids. Trimming took 5 bases from V and 4 from J, leaving 21 bases between them. The germline V gene has CDR1 SGHRS and CDR2 YFSETQ. The CDR3 protein is CASSLVTGGQGYGYTF. The CDR3 nucleotides are TGCGCCAGCAGTCTTGTGACGGGAGGACAAGGCTATGGCTACACCTTC.

This chain links TRBV5-1 with TRBJ2-7; D perhaps matches TRBD1 (6 bases). Between the trimmed V and J ends, which lost 4 bases and 5 bases, there was a span of 25 bases. This CDR3 has 17 amino acids. CDR1 SGHRS and CDR2 YFSETQ come from the germline V gene. The CDR3 sequence: CASSLVGSPQGTHEQYF. Here the CDR3 DNA reads TGCGCCAGCAGCCTCGTTGGCAGCCCACAGGGTACCCACGAGCAGTACTTC.

This clonotype was observed at least ten times. The genes are TRBV20-1 and TRBJ2-7; 7 bases match TRBD1. From germline, CDR1 is DFQATT and CDR2 SNEGSKA (reference sequence). V dropped 2 bases and J dropped 5; count of bases not matched to a gene: 6. The CDR3 consists of 13 residues. The DNA for the CDR3 is TGCAGTGCTAGACAGGGGGTAATGCACGAGCAGTACTTC. Translation gives CSARQGVMHEQYF.

This clonotype showed up many times. This chain joins TRBV20-1 and TRBJ2-7; no reliable D call. Germline V gene data show CDR1 as DFQATT and CDR2 as SNEGSKA (reference sequence). Trimming removed 5 bases at V and 6 bases at J, with 17 bases between. The CDR3 runs to 13 residues. CDR3 coding DNA: TGCAGTGCTGCCCTTCCCAGGACGGGCGAGCAGTACTTC. Amino acid sequence: CSAALPRTGEQYF.

This clonotype has only a few counts. DNA of the CDR3: TGCAGTGCGCGAGGGTACAGGGGAACCTACGAGCAGTACTTC. Amino acid sequence: CSARGYRGTYEQYF. The V and J genes are TRBV20-1 and TRBJ2-7; TRBD1 matches 7 bases. The CDR3 contains 14 residues. Per germline, CDR1 DFQATT and CDR2 SNEGSKA (reference sequence). V shed 6 bases and J 2 bases; nucleotides not matched to a gene: 10.

V and J are TRBV7-9 and TRBJ2-1; D not resolved. The germline gives CDR1 SEHNR, CDR2 FQNEAQ (reference sequence). The CDR3 has 13 amino acids. The germline V and J ends were trimmed by 1 base and 12 bases, with 13 bases remaining between them. As DNA, the CDR3 is TGTGCCAGCAGCTTAGTGTTAGGAGAACCGCAGTTCTTC. Amino acids: CASSLVLGEPQFF.

In its sample, this clonotype was seen many times. Germline and junction disagree at one end, which may indicate a read error. The chain combines TRBV5-1 with TRBJ2-7; no firm D call. This CDR3 is built from 13 residues. Germline CDR1 is SGHRS and CDR2 is YFSETQ. CDR3 amino acids: CASSLGGNYEQYF. CDR3 nucleotides: TGTGCCAGCAGCTTAGGTGGGAACTACGAGCAGTACTTC.

This clonotype came up a few times. J is TRBJ2-7 and V is TRBV6-2 or TRBV6-3, with 12 bases that match TRBD2. The V gene end was trimmed by 6 bases and the J gene end by 6 bases; junction bases not matched to a gene: 3. This CDR3 spans 13 amino acids. Germline V CDR1 and CDR2: MNHEY, SVGEGT. The chain's CDR3 is CASSLAGGLEQYF. CDR3 bases: TGTGCCAGCAGCCTAGCGGGAGGGCTCGAGCAGTACTTC.

This clonotype came up a few times. The CDR3 protein is CASSLQTSDTGELFF. DNA for the CDR3: TGCGCCAGCAGCCTACAGACTAGCGACACCGGGGAGCTGTTTTTT. The chain employs TRBV5-1 and TRBJ2-2; 8 positions agree with TRBD2. The CDR3 spans 15 residues. Germline values: CDR1 SGHRS, CDR2 YFSETQ. With 4 bases clipped from V and 3 bases from J, the junction kept 5 bases outside the gene matches.

This sequence joins TRBV15 and TRBJ2-2; 9 bases agree with TRBD2. With 2 bases clipped from V and 10 bases from J, the junction kept 11 bases outside the gene matches. The germline CDR1 and CDR2 sequences are LNHNV and YYDKDF (reference sequence). The CDR3 is 16 amino acids. CDR3 in DNA: TGTGCCACCAGCAGACTTAGCGGGAGTATGGTTTCGGAGCTGTTTTTT. Translating it yields CATSRLSGSMVSELFF.

V and J are TRBV20-1 and TRBJ2-1; TRBD2 agrees at 11 bases. With 6 bases clipped from V and 3 bases from J, the junction kept 7 bases outside the gene matches. Germline V gene lookup returns CDR1 DFQATT and CDR2 SNEGSKA (reference sequence). The CDR3 is 15 amino acids. CDR3 residues: CSATLAGGGYNEQFF. The CDR3 DNA reads TGCAGTGCGACTCTAGCGGGAGGAGGCTACAATGAGCAGTTCTTC.

Here the CDR3 reads CAISRGGEQYF. CDR3 sequence (DNA): TGTGCCATCAGTCGAGGTGGGGAGCAGTACTTC. The gene calls are TRBV10-3 and TRBJ2-7; D call uncertain. This CDR3 is built from 11 residues. Germline V gives CDR1 ENHRY, CDR2 SYGVKD. With 5 bases removed from V and 7 bases from J, the gap between germline ends came to 9 bases.

The chain has TRBV12-3 or TRBV12-4 and TRBJ2-2; TRBD1 might be the D (7 bases). This CDR3 has 19 amino acids. Between the trimmed V and J ends, which lost 1 base and 4 bases, there was a span of 22 bases. For the CDR3, the DNA is TGTGCCAGCAGTTTAGAGGGGGGACAGCCAACTAGGGGCACCGGGGAGCTGTTTTTT. Translation: CASSLEGGQPTRGTGELFF.

This clonotype was seen more than once but under ten times. The V gene is TRBV5-4, the J gene TRBJ1-6, with 11 nucleotides matching TRBD1. J lost 0 bases, V lost 3 bases, and 8 bases had no gene match. CDR3 size: 19 residues. Germline-derived CDR1 and CDR2 are SGHNT and YYREEE (reference sequence). CDR3 loop: CASSSGQGAVSSYNSPLHF. The CDR3 DNA is TGTGCCAGCAGCTCCGGACAGGGGGCTGTGAGCTCCTATAATTCACCCCTCCACTTT.

The genes are TRBV7-2 and TRBJ2-1; TRBD1 agrees at 12 bases. Trimming removed 5 bases from V and 8 bases from J; junction bases left unmatched: 7. Germline V CDR1 and CDR2: SGHTA, FQGNSA. The CDR3 is 15 residues long. The CDR3 DNA sequence: TGTGCCAGCAGCGAAAGGGACAGGGGGCTTGATGAGCAGTTCTTC. Translation gives CASSERDRGLDEQFF.

This clonotype was counted a few times. The chain employs TRBV9 and TRBJ1-4; D is unclear. V was clipped by 4 bases and J by 7 bases, with 11 bases between them. CDR1 and CDR2 (germline): SGDLS, YYNGEE. The CDR3 extends over 13 amino acids. The CDR3 loop reads CASSRRESEKLFF. The CDR3 DNA reads as TGTGCCAGCAGCCGGAGGGAGAGTGAAAAACTGTTTTTT.

The table lists this clonotype with many counts. The gene calls are TRBV7-2 and TRBJ1-5; TRBD1 matches at 7 bases. This CDR3 comprises 14 residues. Germline CDR1 and CDR2: SGHTA and FQGNSA. Germline trimming cut 5 bases from V and 9 bases from J; bases unmatched to any gene: 10. The CDR3 spells CASSLGTADTPQHF. The CDR3 bases are TGTGCCAGCAGCCTCGGGACAGCCGACACGCCCCAGCATTTT. The full variable domain, completed using reference TRBV7-2 and TRBJ1-5, is GAGVSQSPSNKVTEKGKDVELRCDPISGHTALYWYRQSLGQGLEFLIYFQGNSAPDKSGLPSDRFSAERTGGSVSTLTIQRTQQEDSAVYLCASSLGTADTPQHFGDGTRLSIL.

There are a few counts of this clonotype. One end of the junction varies from germline; a read error may be responsible. This rearrangement joins TRBV9 to TRBJ2-1; 11 bases match TRBD2. This CDR3 is 15 amino acids long. Germline lookup yields CDR1 SGDLS and CDR2 YYNGEE. CDR3 amino acids: CANSIGTSGHNEQFF. CDR3 nucleotides: TGTGCCAACAGCATCGGGACTAGCGGCCACAATGAGCAGTTCTTC.

The chain joins TRBV4-3 to TRBJ2-7, with TRBD2 matching over 9 bases. Trimming took 0 bases from V and 9 from J; bases not matched to a gene: 12. The CDR3 extends over 16 amino acids. Germline CDR1 is LGHNA and CDR2 is YSLEER. CDR3 amino acids: CASSQEWKTSGNAQYF. CDR3 nucleotide sequence: TGCGCCAGCAGCCAAGAATGGAAGACTAGCGGCAATGCGCAGTACTTC.

This clonotype showed up just a few times. CDR3 amino acids: CASSLREAKETQYF. DNA of the CDR3: TGTGCCAGCAGCTTAAGGGAAGCTAAAGAGACCCAGTACTTC. The genes are TRBV5-4 and TRBJ2-5, with D unresolved. The CDR3 extends over 14 amino acids. The germline V gene encodes CDR1 SGHNT and CDR2 YYREEE (reference sequence). V was cut by 2 bases and J by 3 bases, with 11 bases left in between.

This clonotype was found a few times. J is TRBJ2-7 and V is TRBV10-3; D is unclear. This CDR3 contains 14 residues. CDR1 and CDR2 from the germline V gene are ENHRY and SYGVKD. Trimming cost V 9 bases and J 0 bases, with 15 bases left between them. This CDR3 is CAIRAVESSYEQYF. The DNA for the CDR3 is TGTGCCATTAGGGCAGTGGAATCCTCCTACGAGCAGTACTTC.

This clonotype appeared many times. The chain combines TRBV15 with TRBJ2-1; 11 bases agree with TRBD2. V dropped 5 bases and J dropped 6; count of bases not matched to a gene: 9. The germline V gene has CDR1 LNHNV and CDR2 YYDKDF (reference sequence). CDR3 size: 16 residues. The CDR3 here is CATSAPGTSGINEQFF. The CDR3 DNA reads as TGTGCCACCAGCGCCCCCGGGACTAGCGGAATCAATGAGCAGTTCTTC. The full variable domain, completed using reference TRBV15 and TRBJ2-1, is DAMVIQNPRYQVTQFGKPVTLSCSQTLNHNVMYWYQQKSSQAPKLLFHYYDKDFNNEADTPDNFQSRRPNTSFCFLDIRSPGLGDTAMYLCATSAPGTSGINEQFFGPGTRLTVL.

This clonotype turned up a few times. The V and J genes are TRBV5-1 and TRBJ2-3; D ambiguous. Germline CDR1 SGHRS, CDR2 YFSETQ. The CDR3 runs to 16 residues. V was trimmed by 0 bases and J by 4 bases, leaving 15 bases between them. The CDR3 sequence is CASSLEKGTRADTQYF. The CDR3 nucleotides are TGCGCCAGCAGCTTGGAGAAGGGAACGCGCGCAGATACGCAGTATTTT.

The chain combines TRBV10-3 with TRBJ1-1; D not certain. This CDR3 contains 18 residues. The V end lost 0 bases, the J end lost 2 bases, and 19 bases lay between the germline ends. Germline assignment: CDR1 ENHRY and CDR2 SYGVKD. Here the CDR3 reads CAISESRPKTVANTEAFF. CDR3 sequence (DNA): TGTGCCATCAGTGAGTCAAGGCCAAAGACTGTTGCTAACACTGAAGCTTTCTTT.